This T cell receptor (beta chain) emerged from a study of regulatory and conventional T cells in RAG deficiency. TCRdb's table, derived via immunoSEQ multiplex PCR, lists solely in-frame clones and lacks some. This repertoire shows around 29,000 clones, 90% to 95% found once; its top ten account for 0.15% to 0.2%. On this clone itself: Antigen specificity is unknown.

The sorted conventional CD4+ T cells were CD25-low and CD127-high, with genomic DNA sequenced. Findings and limits, study-wide: Omenn syndrome and CID/AS patients had around 100-fold fewer unique Treg TCR beta sequences, versus 9.5 to 10-fold elsewhere. Control T-cell subsets had markedly higher Shannon entropy and lower Simpson indices than RAG-deficient patients.

This sample was shared with a second study, whose subject was regulatory T cells. According to that study: The primer mix had 52 TRBV and 13 TRBJ primers.

Sample: CD25- CD4+ T cells sorted from blood. This TCR was sampled from a human donor in good health.

CDR3 nucleotide sequence: TGTGCCAGCAGCCGTTTGGGACAGCCTTTTGAAGCTTTCTTT. As protein: CASSRLGQPFEAFF. The V and J genes are TRBV7-8 and TRBJ1-1; 7 positions agree with TRBD1. The V segment lost 5 bases and the J segment 7 bases; nucleotides outside the gene matches: 10. In germline, CDR1 is SGHVS, CDR2 FQNEAQ. The CDR3 runs to 14 residues.